Included here is one T cell receptor (beta chain) sequence, with context. This entry comes from a study of blood T cell repertoires in COVID-19. Study-wide background: Both acute and convalescent COVID-19 samples were obtained from the United States, Italy and Spain. T cells, B-cell-depleted T cells, or PBMCs provided the cDNA or gDNA that served as material.

The germline V gene has CDR1 GTSNPN and CDR2 SVGIG (reference sequence). This CDR3 has 13 amino acids. J gave up 6 bases and V 8 bases, and 11 bases lay outside the gene matches. Per the study methods: Nucleated cell counts were estimated from reference gene primer amplification. Some clones are missing from TCRdb's copy, which holds only in-frame ones; the method was immunoSEQ multiplex PCR. V and J calls and clone size are those listed in that table; D and trimming were worked out from the DNA. Among 250,000 to 350,000 clones listed, more than 70% were seen once. The specimen sequenced was peripheral blood. The J gene is TRBJ1-1, the V gene TRBV30, with 8 positions matching TRBD1. This clonotype was sampled from a woman in her fifties or sixties who had recovered from COVID-19. The CDR3 region is CARIGQGYAEAFF. The CDR3 DNA reads as TGTGCCAGGATCGGACAGGGTTACGCTGAAGCTTTCTTT.